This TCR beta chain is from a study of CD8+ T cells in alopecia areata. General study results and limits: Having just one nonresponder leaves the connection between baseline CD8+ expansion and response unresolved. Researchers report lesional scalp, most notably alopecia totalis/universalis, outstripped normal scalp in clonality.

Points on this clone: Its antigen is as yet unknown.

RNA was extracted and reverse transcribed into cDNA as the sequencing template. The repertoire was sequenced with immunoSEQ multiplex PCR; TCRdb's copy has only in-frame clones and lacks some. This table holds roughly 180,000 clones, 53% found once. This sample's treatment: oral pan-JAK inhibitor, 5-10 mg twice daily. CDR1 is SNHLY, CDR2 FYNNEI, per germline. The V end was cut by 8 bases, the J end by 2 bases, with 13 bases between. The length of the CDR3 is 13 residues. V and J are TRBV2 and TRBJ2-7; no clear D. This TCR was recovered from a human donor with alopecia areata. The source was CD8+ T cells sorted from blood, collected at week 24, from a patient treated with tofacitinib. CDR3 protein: CASGLRATYEQYF. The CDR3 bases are TGTGCCAGCGGTCTCCGGGCCACCTACGAGCAGTACTTC. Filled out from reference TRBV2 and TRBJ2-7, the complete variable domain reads EPEVTQTPSHQVTQMGQEVILRCVPISNHLYFYWYRQILGQKVEFLVSFYNNEISEKSEIFDDQFSVERPDGSNFTLKIRSTKLEDSAMYFCASGLRATYEQYFGPGTRLTVT.